The 30 T cell receptor beta chains listed next were all sequenced from one sample in a study of radiation and T cells in renal cell carcinoma. Only in-frame clones appear in the TCRdb table, and some are missing; sequencing was by immunoSEQ multiplex PCR. Among 85,000 to 100,000 clones listed, approximately 86% were seen once. Time point denoted: baseline pretreatment blood. Treatment: 15 Gy SBRT to primary tumor, nephrectomy 4 weeks later. The sequences come from blood, collected from a patient whose treatment included radiotherapy and nephrectomy. These receptors came from a man over 45 with renal cell carcinoma.

The chain recombines TRBV5-4 with TRBJ2-3; D not certain. The germline V and J ends were trimmed by 0 bases and 2 bases, with 13 bases remaining between them. Germline V gene data show CDR1 as SGHNT and CDR2 as YYREEE (reference sequence). The CDR3 contains 16 residues. The CDR3 loop is CASSLVVALDTDTQYF. The DNA for the CDR3 is TGTGCCAGCAGCTTGGTGGTGGCATTAGACACAGATACGCAGTATTTT.

The V and J genes are TRBV5-1 and TRBJ1-1; D not resolved. V lost 3 bases to trimming and J lost 4 bases, with 10 bases between them. The CDR3 consists of 13 residues. The V gene's germline CDR1 is SGHRS and CDR2 YFSETQ. The CDR3 is CASSSQVSTEAFF. CDR3 coding DNA: TGCGCCAGCAGCTCTCAGGTCTCCACTGAAGCTTTCTTT.

The chain uses TRBV9 and TRBJ2-1; 9 bases are shared with TRBD2. Germline CDR1 and CDR2: SGDLS and YYNGEE. V lost 4 bases, J lost 1 base, and 6 bases stayed unmatched. The CDR3 is made up of 16 amino acids. This CDR3 is CASSSGLAGSYNEQFF. Written as DNA, the CDR3 is TGTGCCAGCAGCTCGGGACTAGCAGGATCCTACAATGAGCAGTTCTTC.

CDR3 coding DNA: TGCGCCAGCAGTCGTGACAGGGTAGAATACGAGCAGTACTTC. Amino acid sequence: CASSRDRVEYEQYF. The chain recombines TRBV5-1 with TRBJ2-7, with 7 nucleotides matching TRBD1. CDR1 SGHRS and CDR2 YFSETQ come from the germline V gene. This CDR3 region has 14 residues. After removal of 5 bases from V and 4 bases from J, the junction contained 9 bases not matched to a gene.

The chain joins TRBV19 to TRBJ1-2; D unresolved. The V gene's germline CDR1 is LNHDA and CDR2 SQIVND (reference sequence). V lost 3 bases and J 6 bases, leaving 17 bases between the germline ends. The CDR3 consists of 15 residues. The CDR3 sequence is CASSIFGTDIDGYTF. CDR3 DNA: TGTGCCAGTAGTATTTTTGGAACCGATATTGATGGCTACACCTTC.

The sample holds one count of this clone. The rearrangement uses TRBV19 and TRBJ2-1; D may be TRBD1 (6 bases). Germline CDR1 is LNHDA and CDR2 is SQIVND (reference sequence). With 6 bases removed from V and 0 bases from J, the gap between germline ends came to 12 bases. This CDR3 region has 15 residues. Written as DNA, the CDR3 is TGTGCCAGTAGGACCACAGGGAGCTCCTACAATGAGCAGTTCTTC. The encoded protein is CASRTTGSSYNEQFF.

This clone was seen only once. V gene TRBV5-6 combines with J gene TRBJ2-5; 7 nucleotides align to TRBD1. Germline V lookup: CDR1 SGHDT, CDR2 YYEEEE. CDR3 length equals 15 residues. The V gene end was trimmed by 3 bases and the J gene end by 0 bases; junction bases not matched to a gene: 5. This chain's CDR3 is CASSWGQPYQETQYF. The CDR3, as DNA: TGTGCCAGCAGCTGGGGACAGCCGTACCAAGAGACCCAGTACTTC.

The chain is built from TRBV5-1 and TRBJ1-5; D call uncertain. Deletions cut 0 bases from V and 3 bases from J, with 10 bases between. CDR3 length: 15 amino acids. Germline V gives CDR1 SGHRS, CDR2 YFSETQ. The chain's CDR3 is CASSLEAGVNQPQHF. Written as DNA, the CDR3 is TGCGCCAGCAGCTTGGAGGCCGGGGTCAATCAGCCCCAGCATTTT.

This chain joins TRBV10-3 and TRBJ2-3; tentatively, D is TRBD1 or TRBD2 (6 bases each). V shed 8 bases and J shed 2 bases, with 14 bases lying between them. The CDR3 sequence is 14 residues long. Per the germline V gene, CDR1 is ENHRY and CDR2 is SYGVKD. The CDR3 DNA is TGTGCCATCCAGGGGCGCGGGGACACAGATACGCAGTATTTT. This sequence encodes CAIQGRGDTDTQYF.

Only one count was recorded for this clone. The V call is TRBV6-1, the J call TRBJ1-2, with 8 bases aligning to TRBD1. The CDR3 spans 15 residues. From germline, CDR1 is MNHNS and CDR2 SASEGT. V was pared by 6 bases and J by 3 bases, with 9 bases of the junction left unmatched. The DNA for the CDR3 is TGTGCCAGCAGGGGGGGAACAGGGGGAGACTATGGCTACACCTTC. Protein sequence: CASRGGTGGDYGYTF.

The CDR3 region has the DNA TGCGCCAGCAGCCCGACGCCACAAAAGGGTGACAATGAGCAGTTCTTC. Translation gives CASSPTPQKGDNEQFF. The chain has TRBV5-1 and TRBJ2-1, with unresolved D. The CDR3 is 16 residues long. The V gene lost 4 bases and the J gene lost 5 bases, with 19 bases spanning the gap. Per germline, CDR1 SGHRS and CDR2 YFSETQ.

V is TRBV28 and J is TRBJ1-1; weak D call: TRBD1 (5 bases). The CDR3 has 16 residues. In germline, CDR1 is MDHEN, CDR2 SYDVKM. Between the trimmed V and J ends, which lost 3 bases and 8 bases, there was a span of 22 bases. CDR3 residues: CASSLAAGDGRNEAFF. The CDR3 nucleotides read TGTGCCAGCAGTTTGGCGGCGGGGGACGGCCGTAACGAAGCTTTCTTT.

The rearrangement joins TRBV5-4 to TRBJ2-5; D ambiguous. The DNA end lines up better with TRBJ2-7; the J call may be wrong. Germline values: CDR1 SGHNT, CDR2 YYREEE (reference sequence). The CDR3 is 13 amino acids. The CDR3 DNA reads as TGTGCCAGCAGCTTGGAGGCAGCCAACGAGCAGTACTTC. This sequence encodes CASSLEAANEQYF.

This CDR3 is CASSRDYEQFF. CDR3 DNA: TGTGCCAGCAGCCGGGACTATGAGCAGTTCTTC. The rearrangement uses TRBV7-9 and TRBJ2-1; D is possibly TRBD2 (6 bases). The V end lost 5 bases, the J end lost 8 bases, and 7 bases lay between the germline ends. Germline loops: CDR1 SEHNR, CDR2 FQNEAQ (reference sequence). The CDR3 extends over 11 amino acids.

V and J are TRBV30 and TRBJ1-2; TRBD1 aligns across 8 bases. Germline-derived CDR1 and CDR2 are GTSNPN and SVGIG (reference sequence). CDR3 length: 15 residues. Germline trimming cut 0 bases from V and 2 bases from J; bases unmatched to any gene: 5. The CDR3 sequence is CAWSVGDRKNYGYTF. The CDR3 nucleotides read TGTGCCTGGAGTGTAGGGGACAGGAAAAACTATGGCTACACCTTC.

V gene TRBV14 combines with J gene TRBJ2-7; 10 bases match TRBD2. The ends lost 4 bases at V and 2 bases at J; junction bases unmatched: 14. This CDR3 has 18 amino acids. Germline V gives CDR1 SGHDN, CDR2 FVKESK. The CDR3 loop is CASSPEGAGGPSAYEQYF. In DNA form, the CDR3 reads TGTGCCAGCAGCCCGGAGGGAGCGGGAGGGCCCTCTGCCTACGAGCAGTACTTC. The variable domain in full, completed from reference TRBV14 and TRBJ2-7, reads EAGVTQFPSHSVIEKGQTVTLRCDPISGHDNLYWYRRVMGKEIKFLLHFVKESKQDESGMPNNRFLAERTGGTYSTLKVQPAELEDSGVYFCASSPEGAGGPSAYEQYFGPGTRLTVT.

The chain recombines TRBV27 with TRBJ2-7; 10 positions match TRBD1. V shed 7 bases, J shed 6 bases, and the junction held 3 bases outside the gene matches. The CDR3 loop spans 12 amino acids. Germline V CDR1 and CDR2: MNHEY, SMNVEV (reference sequence). The CDR3 is CASKTGGGEQYF. The CDR3 coding sequence is TGTGCCAGCAAGACAGGGGGCGGCGAGCAGTACTTC.

V is TRBV27 and J is TRBJ1-3; a weak D match, TRBD1 (5 bases). The germline V gene encodes CDR1 MNHEY and CDR2 SMNVEV (reference sequence). The CDR3 consists of 17 residues. V lost 5 bases to trimming and J lost 2 bases, with 19 bases between them. CDR3 amino acids: CASSPSIRVLPGNTIYF. In DNA, the CDR3 is TGTGCCAGCAGTCCATCAATCAGGGTCCTGCCTGGAAACACCATATATTTT.

This rearrangement joins TRBV7-9 to TRBJ1-3; D call uncertain. CDR3 length equals 13 residues. Looked up from germline, CDR1 is SEHNR and CDR2 is FQNEAQ (reference sequence). Trimming cost V 6 bases and J 4 bases, with 10 bases left between them. In nucleotides, the CDR3 is TGTGCCAGCAGTCGGGAGGCGGGAAACACCATATATTTT. Translated, it gives CASSREAGNTIYF.

The rearrangement uses TRBV4-2 and TRBJ2-7, with 8 bases that match TRBD2. The CDR3 is 15 residues long. V shed 0 bases and J 0 bases; nucleotides not matched to a gene: 1. Germline-derived CDR1 and CDR2 are LGHNA and YNFKEQ. This CDR3 reads CASSQDRGGSYEQYF. The CDR3 DNA is TGTGCCAGCAGCCAAGATCGGGGGGGCTCCTACGAGCAGTACTTC.

The chain recombines TRBV27 with TRBJ1-2, with 11 bases that match TRBD1. V gave up 5 bases and J gave up 4 bases; unmatched junction bases: 9. In germline, CDR1 is MNHEY, CDR2 SMNVEV (reference sequence). The CDR3 spans 16 residues. The CDR3 spells CASSTSTGTGGYGYTF. The CDR3 DNA reads as TGTGCCAGCAGTACCTCCACCGGGACAGGGGGCTATGGCTACACCTTC.

The chain has TRBV4-2 and TRBJ2-3, with TRBD2 matching 13 bases. V dropped 4 bases and J dropped 2; count of bases not matched to a gene: 3. The CDR3 loop spans 16 amino acids. Germline V CDR1 and CDR2: LGHNA, YNFKEQ. The CDR3 region is CASSPGLAGTTDTQYF. The CDR3 DNA reads as TGTGCCAGCAGCCCGGGACTAGCGGGGACCACAGATACGCAGTATTTT.

This chain links TRBV7-2 with TRBJ1-4; D is undetermined. Between the trimmed V and J ends, which lost 4 bases and 8 bases, there was a span of 14 bases. Germline V gives CDR1 SGHTA, CDR2 FQGNSA. The CDR3 length is 14 residues. This CDR3 is CASSSQASGEKLFF. The CDR3, as DNA: TGTGCCAGCAGCTCTCAAGCTAGTGGGGAAAAACTGTTTTTT.

This chain uses TRBV9 with TRBJ2-3; the D gene is possibly TRBD2 (5 bases). This CDR3 is built from 15 residues. Germline V gene data show CDR1 as SGDLS and CDR2 as YYNGEE. The V and J ends lost 1 base and 4 bases respectively, with 13 bases between them. CDR3 bases: TGTGCCAGCAGCGTAATCGGGGAGCCTGCAGATACGCAGTATTTT. Encoded protein: CASSVIGEPADTQYF.

The chain links TRBV5-4 to TRBJ2-7; D might be TRBD2 (6 bases). V was clipped by 1 base and J by 5 bases, with 16 bases between them. This CDR3 contains 15 residues. The germline V gene has CDR1 SGHNT and CDR2 YYREEE (reference sequence). The CDR3 nucleotides read TGTGCCAGCAGCTTGCCGACTAGGGCGAGGCACGAGCAGTACTTC. Its protein is CASSLPTRARHEQYF. The entire variable domain, with the rest obtained from reference TRBV5-4 and TRBJ2-7, is as follows: ETGVTQSPTHLIKTRGQQVTLRCSSQSGHNTVSWYQQALGQGPQFIFQYYREEENGRGNFPPRFSGLQFPNYSSELNVNALELDDSALYLCASSLPTRARHEQYFGPGTRLTVT.

The V gene is TRBV7-2, the J gene TRBJ2-5, with a possible D match to TRBD1 (6 bases). Trimming removed 5 bases at V and 1 base at J, with 14 bases between. This CDR3 spans 15 amino acids. CDR1 is SGHTA and CDR2 is FQGNSA in the germline V gene. The CDR3 loop is CASSVSTGTQETQYF. The CDR3 DNA is TGTGCCAGCAGCGTATCGACAGGCACCCAAGAGACCCAGTACTTC.

This chain connects TRBV7-9 to TRBJ2-3; tentative D call: TRBD2 (5 bases). V was trimmed by 1 base and J by 4 bases, leaving 9 bases between them. The CDR3 totals 14 residues. Germline loops: CDR1 SEHNR, CDR2 FQNEAQ (reference sequence). CDR3 nucleotide sequence: TGTGCCAGCAGCTTAGAACTAGTATCAGATACGCAGTATTTT. It translates to CASSLELVSDTQYF.

This rearrangement joins TRBV7-6 to TRBJ2-1; TRBD1 or TRBD2 may be the D gene (5 bases each). This CDR3 is built from 15 residues. V dropped 5 bases and J dropped 0 bases, with 11 bases sitting between them. Germline lookup yields CDR1 SGHVS and CDR2 FNYEAQ. CDR3 region: CASSRDGTSYNEQFF. CDR3 nucleotide sequence: TGTGCCAGCAGCCGGGACGGGACCTCCTACAATGAGCAGTTCTTC.

This sequence joins TRBV2 and TRBJ1-5; D is undetermined. The V and J ends lost 4 bases and 0 bases respectively, with 16 bases between them. The CDR3 sequence is 17 residues long. Germline V gene sequence: CDR1 SNHLY, CDR2 FYNNEI. The CDR3 DNA is TGTGCCAGCAGTGCGAGTGCCGCGGCAGATAGCAATCAGCCCCAGCATTTT. Protein product: CASSASAAADSNQPQHF.

There are a few counts of this clone. The gene calls are TRBV9 and TRBJ2-3; D call uncertain. This CDR3 is built from 15 residues. Trimming shortened V by 0 bases and J by 0 bases, and 8 bases separated the two germline ends. Germline V gene sequence: CDR1 SGDLS, CDR2 YYNGEE. CDR3 nucleotides: TGTGCCAGCAGCGTAGCGAGCTCTAGCACAGATACGCAGTATTTT. This codes for CASSVASSSTDTQYF.